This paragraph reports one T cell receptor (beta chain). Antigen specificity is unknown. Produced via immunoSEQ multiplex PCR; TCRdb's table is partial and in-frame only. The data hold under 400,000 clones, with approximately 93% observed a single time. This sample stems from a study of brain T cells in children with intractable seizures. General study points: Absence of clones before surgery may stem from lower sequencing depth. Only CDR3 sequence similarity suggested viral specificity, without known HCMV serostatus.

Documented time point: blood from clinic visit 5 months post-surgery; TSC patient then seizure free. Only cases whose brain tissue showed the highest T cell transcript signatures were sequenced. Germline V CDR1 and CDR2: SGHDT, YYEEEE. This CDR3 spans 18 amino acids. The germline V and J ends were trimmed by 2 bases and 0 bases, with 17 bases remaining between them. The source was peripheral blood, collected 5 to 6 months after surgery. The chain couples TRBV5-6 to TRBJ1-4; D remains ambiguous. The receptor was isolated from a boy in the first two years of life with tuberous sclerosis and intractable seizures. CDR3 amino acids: CASSLGLNDPPTNEKLFF. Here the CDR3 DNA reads TGTGCCAGCAGCTTAGGGCTGAATGATCCTCCAACTAATGAAAAACTGTTTTTT.